This passage covers 5 T cell receptor beta chains from one sample sequenced in a study of patients and donors after allogeneic stem cell transplantation. TCRdb itself ran the RT-PCR reads through MiXCR, one entry per CDR3 protein. Of 190,000 or so distinct CDR3 sequences detected, roughly 40% appear once; the ten largest clones hold 33%. Specimen: blood, either unsorted or a sorted T cell fraction (not recorded which). Receptors were obtained from a human donor who was either an allogeneic HSCT recipient or a stem cell or donor lymphocyte infusion donor (not recorded which). It is not recorded whose cells these are; they may come from a transplant donor.

This rearrangement joins TRBV2 to TRBJ2-1; TRBD2 matches at 10 bases. The ends lost 4 bases at V and 3 bases at J; junction bases unmatched: 12. This CDR3 is built from 18 residues. CDR1 is SNHLY and CDR2 is FYNNEI in the germline V gene. CDR3 DNA: TGTGCCAGCAGTGCAGGGACTAGCGAGAAAAACTTCTACAATGAGCAGTTCTTC. It specifies CASSAGTSEKNFYNEQFF.

The V and J genes are TRBV2 and TRBJ2-7; no clear D gene. V was trimmed by 6 bases and J by 2 bases, leaving 17 bases between them. The CDR3 covers 15 residues. The V gene's germline CDR1 is SNHLY and CDR2 FYNNEI. The CDR3 DNA reads TGTGCCAGCAGCGATGGCCGACTCGCTGCCTACGAGCAGTACTTC. Its protein is CASSDGRLAAYEQYF. Looking up the rest from reference TRBV2 and TRBJ2-7 gives the full variable domain: EPEVTQTPSHQVTQMGQEVILRCVPISNHLYFYWYRQILGQKVEFLVSFYNNEISEKSEIFDDQFSVERPDGSNFTLKIRSTKLEDSAMYFCASSDGRLAAYEQYFGPGTRLTVT.

This rearrangement joins TRBV6-1 to TRBJ1-4; TRBD1 is a possible D gene (6 bases). V lost 10 bases and J lost 0, with 18 bases in between. The CDR3 loop spans 16 amino acids. Germline CDR1 reads MNHNS; CDR2 reads SASEGT. Here the CDR3 reads CATRGGGPPTNEKLFF. CDR3 sequence (DNA): TGTGCCACCAGAGGTGGGGGGCCACCAACTAATGAAAAACTGTTTTTT.

The chain employs TRBV4-3 and TRBJ2-3, with a tentative D call TRBD1 (5 bases). With 5 bases removed from V and 6 bases from J, the gap between germline ends came to 24 bases. Germline CDR1 is LGHNA and CDR2 is YSLEER. The CDR3 has 17 residues. CDR3 region: CASSINPTGYVGDTQYF. For the CDR3, the DNA is TGCGCCAGCAGCATCAACCCCACAGGATATGTAGGCGATACGCAGTATTTT.

The chain has TRBV6-5 and TRBJ2-3; D may correspond to TRBD1 or TRBD2 (6 bases each). This CDR3 is built from 15 residues. Germline V gene data show CDR1 as MNHEY and CDR2 as SVGAGI. Trimming took 5 bases from V and 2 from J, leaving 14 bases between them. CDR3 sequence reads: CASSTGGDITDTQYF. CDR3 bases: TGTGCCAGCAGTACGGGCGGGGACATCACAGATACGCAGTATTTT.